This entry is about one T cell receptor (beta chain). Its specificity is not known. The data belong to a study of cytomegalovirus exposure and HLA in healthy donors. Study as a whole: A prior study identified 117 million unique TCR beta sequences from about 179 million T cells.

Trimming cost V 4 bases and J 7 bases, with 12 bases left between them. Germline V gives CDR1 SGDLS, CDR2 YYNGEE. The CDR3 loop spans 12 amino acids. Study-level points and caveats: It was reportedly the case that the classifier diagnosed cytomegalovirus status with high specificity and sensitivity. A later analysis associated 15,000 to 20,000 TCR beta sequences with HLA alleles at a 0.05 false discovery rate. Cytomegalovirus-associated TCR beta chains were listed, numbering more than 150.

Both 60 Vbeta primers and 13 Jbeta primers went into the PCR. TCRdb's table, derived via immunoSEQ multiplex PCR, lists solely in-frame clones and lacks some. This table holds more than 90,000 clones, 75% found once. The receptor was derived from a man in his forties or fifties in good health and CMV-seronegative. Sequenced sample: PBMCs. The rearrangement uses TRBV9 and TRBJ2-7, with a tentative D call TRBD2 (5 bases). CDR3 in amino acids: CASSYQGGEQYF. In nucleotides, the CDR3 is TGTGCCAGCAGCTACCAAGGAGGTGAGCAGTACTTC.